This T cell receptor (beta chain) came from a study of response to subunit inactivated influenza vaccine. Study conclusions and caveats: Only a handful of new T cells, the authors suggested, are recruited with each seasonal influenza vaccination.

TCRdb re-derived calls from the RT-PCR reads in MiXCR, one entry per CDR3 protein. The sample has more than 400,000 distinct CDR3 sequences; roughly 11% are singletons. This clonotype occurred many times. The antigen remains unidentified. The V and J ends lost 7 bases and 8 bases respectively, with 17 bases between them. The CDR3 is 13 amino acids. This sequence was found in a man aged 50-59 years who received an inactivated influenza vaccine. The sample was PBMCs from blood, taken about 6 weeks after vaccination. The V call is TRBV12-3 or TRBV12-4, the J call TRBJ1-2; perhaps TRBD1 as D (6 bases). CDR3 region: CASTHPKTGGYTF. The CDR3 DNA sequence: TGTGCCAGCACCCACCCTAAAACAGGGGGCTACACCTTC.